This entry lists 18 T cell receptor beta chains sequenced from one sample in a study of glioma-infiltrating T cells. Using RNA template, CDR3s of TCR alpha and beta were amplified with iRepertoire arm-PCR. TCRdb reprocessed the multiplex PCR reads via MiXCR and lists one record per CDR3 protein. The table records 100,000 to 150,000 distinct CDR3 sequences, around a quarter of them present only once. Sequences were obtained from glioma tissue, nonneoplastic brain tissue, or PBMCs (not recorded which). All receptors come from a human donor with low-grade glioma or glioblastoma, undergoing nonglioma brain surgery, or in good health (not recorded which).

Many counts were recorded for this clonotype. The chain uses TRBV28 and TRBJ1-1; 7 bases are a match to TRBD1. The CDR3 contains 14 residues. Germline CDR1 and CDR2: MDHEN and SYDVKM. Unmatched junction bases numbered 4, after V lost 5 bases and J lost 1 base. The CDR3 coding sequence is TGTGCCAGCAGTACCCAGGGGGGGAACACTGAAGCTTTCTTT. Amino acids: CASSTQGGNTEAFF.

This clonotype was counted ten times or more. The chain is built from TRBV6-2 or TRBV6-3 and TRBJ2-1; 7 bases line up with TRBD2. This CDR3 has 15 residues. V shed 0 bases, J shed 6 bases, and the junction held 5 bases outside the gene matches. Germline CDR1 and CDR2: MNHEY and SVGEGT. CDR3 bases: TGTGCCAGCAGTTACTCGATGGTAGCGGGCAATGAGCAGTTCTTC. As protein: CASSYSMVAGNEQFF.

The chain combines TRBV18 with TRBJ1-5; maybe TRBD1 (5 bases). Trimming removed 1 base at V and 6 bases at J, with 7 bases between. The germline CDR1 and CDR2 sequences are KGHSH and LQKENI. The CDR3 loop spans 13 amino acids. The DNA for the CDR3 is TGTGCCAGCTCACCACTGGGGGGTCAGCCCCAGCATTTT. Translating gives CASSPLGGQPQHF.

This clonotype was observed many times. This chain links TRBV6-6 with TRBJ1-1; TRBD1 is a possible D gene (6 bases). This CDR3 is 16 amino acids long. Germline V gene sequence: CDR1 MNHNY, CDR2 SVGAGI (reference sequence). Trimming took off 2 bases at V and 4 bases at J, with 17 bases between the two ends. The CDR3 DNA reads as TGTGCCAGCAGTTACACTCGTACAACAGGGTTCACTGAAGCTTTCTTT. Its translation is CASSYTRTTGFTEAFF.

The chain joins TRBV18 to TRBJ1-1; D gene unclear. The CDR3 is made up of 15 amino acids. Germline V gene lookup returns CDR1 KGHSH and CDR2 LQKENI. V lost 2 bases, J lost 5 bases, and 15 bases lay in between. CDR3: CASSPDSGIRTEAFF. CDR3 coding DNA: TGTGCCAGCTCACCAGATTCAGGAATTAGAACTGAAGCTTTCTTT. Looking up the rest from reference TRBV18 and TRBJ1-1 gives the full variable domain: NAGVMQNPRHLVRRRGQEARLRCSPMKGHSHVYWYRQLPEEGLKFMVYLQKENIIDESGMPKERFSAEFPKEGPSILRIQQVVRGDSAAYFCASSPDSGIRTEAFFGQGTRLTVV.

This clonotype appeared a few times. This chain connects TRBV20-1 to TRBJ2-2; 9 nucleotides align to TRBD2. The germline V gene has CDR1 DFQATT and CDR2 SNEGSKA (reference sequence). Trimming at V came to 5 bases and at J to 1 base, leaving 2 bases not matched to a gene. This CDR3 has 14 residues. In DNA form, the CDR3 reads TGCAGTGCTGGTAGCGGGGGGAACACCGGGGAGCTGTTTTTT. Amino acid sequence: CSAGSGGNTGELFF.

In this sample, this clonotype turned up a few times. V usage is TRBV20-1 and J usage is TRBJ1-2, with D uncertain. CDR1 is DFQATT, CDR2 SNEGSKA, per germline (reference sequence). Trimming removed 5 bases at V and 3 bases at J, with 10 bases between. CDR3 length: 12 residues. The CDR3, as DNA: TGCAGTGCTGGCACCACTTACTATGGCTACACCTTC. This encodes CSAGTTYYGYTF.

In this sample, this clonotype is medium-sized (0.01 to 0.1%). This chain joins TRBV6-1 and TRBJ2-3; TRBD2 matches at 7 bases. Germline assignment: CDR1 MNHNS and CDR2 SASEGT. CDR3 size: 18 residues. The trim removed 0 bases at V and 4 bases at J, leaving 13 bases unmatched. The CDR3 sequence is CASSEASWGGTGPDTQYF. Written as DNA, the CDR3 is TGTGCCAGCAGTGAAGCCAGCTGGGGGGGGACGGGACCAGATACGCAGTATTTT.

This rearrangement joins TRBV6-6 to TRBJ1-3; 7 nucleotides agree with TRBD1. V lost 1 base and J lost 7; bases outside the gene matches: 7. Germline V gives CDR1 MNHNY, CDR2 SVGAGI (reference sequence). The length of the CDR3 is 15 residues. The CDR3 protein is CASSYYGTERNTIYF. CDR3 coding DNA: TGTGCCAGCAGTTACTACGGGACAGAACGGAACACCATATATTTT.

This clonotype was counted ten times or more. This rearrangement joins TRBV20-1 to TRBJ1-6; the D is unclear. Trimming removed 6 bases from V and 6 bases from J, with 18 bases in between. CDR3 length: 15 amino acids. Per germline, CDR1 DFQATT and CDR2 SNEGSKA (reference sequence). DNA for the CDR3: TGCAGTGCAGCCCCCTCGGGTCGGGCTAATTCACCCCTCCACTTT. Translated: CSAAPSGRANSPLHF.

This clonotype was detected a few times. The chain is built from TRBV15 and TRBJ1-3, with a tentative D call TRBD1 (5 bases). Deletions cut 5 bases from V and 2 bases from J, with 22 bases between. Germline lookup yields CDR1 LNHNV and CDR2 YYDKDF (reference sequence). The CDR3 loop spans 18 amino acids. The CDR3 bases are TGTGCCACCAGCTCCTCAAACGCAGCGGGGGTTGCTGGAAACACCATATATTTT. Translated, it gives CATSSSNAAGVAGNTIYF. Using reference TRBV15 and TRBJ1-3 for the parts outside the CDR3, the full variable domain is DAMVIQNPRYQVTQFGKPVTLSCSQTLNHNVMYWYQQKSSQAPKLLFHYYDKDFNNEADTPDNFQSRRPNTSFCFLDIRSPGLGDTAMYLCATSSSNAAGVAGNTIYFGEGSWLTVV.

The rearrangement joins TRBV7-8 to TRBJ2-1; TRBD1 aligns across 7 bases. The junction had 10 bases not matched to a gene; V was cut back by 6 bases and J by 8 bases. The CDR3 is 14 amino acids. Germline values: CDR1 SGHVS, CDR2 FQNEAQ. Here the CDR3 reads CASRTGSPRYEQFF. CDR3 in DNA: TGTGCCAGCAGGACAGGGAGCCCCCGGTATGAGCAGTTCTTC.

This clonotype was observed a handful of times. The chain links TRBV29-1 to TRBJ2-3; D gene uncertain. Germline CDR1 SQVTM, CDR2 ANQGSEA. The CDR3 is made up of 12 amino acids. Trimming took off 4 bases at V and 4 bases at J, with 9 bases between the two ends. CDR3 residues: CSVGQPADTQYF. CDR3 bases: TGCAGCGTTGGGCAGCCGGCAGATACGCAGTATTTT.

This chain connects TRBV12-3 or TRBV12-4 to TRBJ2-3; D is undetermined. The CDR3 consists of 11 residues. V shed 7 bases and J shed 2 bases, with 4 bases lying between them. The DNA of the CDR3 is TGTGCCAGCACCGTCACAGATACGCAGTATTTT. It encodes CASTVTDTQYF.

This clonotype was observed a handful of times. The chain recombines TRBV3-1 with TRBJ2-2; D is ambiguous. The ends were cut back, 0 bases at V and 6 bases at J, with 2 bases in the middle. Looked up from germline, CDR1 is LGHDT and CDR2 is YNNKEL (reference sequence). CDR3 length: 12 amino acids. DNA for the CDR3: TGTGCCAGCAGCCAAGAGTCCGGGGAGCTGTTTTTT. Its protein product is CASSQESGELFF.

The CDR3 protein is CASFPEGGSYYNEQFF. The CDR3 nucleotides are TGTGCCAGCTTCCCCGAGGGGGGTTCCTATTACAATGAGCAGTTCTTC. The chain carries TRBV19 and TRBJ2-1, with D perhaps assigned TRBD1 or TRBD2 (6 bases each). Per germline, CDR1 LNHDA and CDR2 SQIVND (reference sequence). Trimming shortened V by 9 bases and J by 4 bases, and 22 bases separated the two germline ends. CDR3 length equals 16 residues.

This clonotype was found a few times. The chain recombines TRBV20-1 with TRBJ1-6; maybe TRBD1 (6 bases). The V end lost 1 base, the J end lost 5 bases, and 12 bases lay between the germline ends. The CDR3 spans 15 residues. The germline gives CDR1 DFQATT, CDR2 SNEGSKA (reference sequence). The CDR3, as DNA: TGCAGTGCTAGAGCTTACAGGGAGAATAATTCACCCCTCCACTTT. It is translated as CSARAYRENNSPLHF.

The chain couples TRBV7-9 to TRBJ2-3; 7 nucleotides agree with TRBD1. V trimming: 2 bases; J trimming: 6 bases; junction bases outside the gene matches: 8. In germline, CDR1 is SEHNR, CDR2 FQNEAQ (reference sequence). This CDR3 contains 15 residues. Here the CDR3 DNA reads TGTGCCAGCAGCTTATCCAGATCCAGGGGGGATACGCAGTATTTT. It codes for CASSLSRSRGDTQYF.